This TCR beta chain was captured by sequencing in a study of long-term antiretroviral therapy in people with HIV. Investigators performed immunoSEQ version v3.0 at survey level. The repertoire was sequenced with immunoSEQ multiplex PCR; TCRdb's copy has only in-frame clones and lacks some. Of roughly 30,000 clones in the sample, 80% to 90% are singletons; the top ten hold 3.6%. Overall study findings and caveats: Therapy changes, viral resistance and ART adherence were not documented in the available data.

In the case of this clone: What it recognizes is unknown.

Germline values: CDR1 MNHEY, CDR2 SMNVEV (reference sequence). Losses at the gene ends were 4 bases for V and 7 bases for J; bases not matched to a gene: 8. The CDR3 length is 14 residues. Every donor contributed at least one pre-ART and at least two post-ART PBMC samples. V gene TRBV27 combines with J gene TRBJ2-7, with TRBD1 matching over 9 bases. The input for sequencing was unsorted PBMCs, taken 1.8 years after starting antiretroviral therapy. The origin of this receptor is a woman under 30 with HIV. The CDR3 is CASSSTGGRREQYF. The CDR3 nucleotides are TGTGCCAGCAGTTCGACAGGGGGTAGGAGGGAGCAGTACTTC.